A selection of T cell receptor beta chains follows, all from one sample in a study of patients and donors after allogeneic stem cell transplantation. Using its own MiXCR run on the RT-PCR reads, TCRdb lists one record per CDR3 protein. The data show about 40,000 distinct CDR3 sequences, with around a third seen just once and less than 80% held by the top ten. Sequenced sample: blood, either unsorted or a sorted T cell fraction (not recorded which). All receptors come from a human donor who was either an allogeneic HSCT recipient or a stem cell or donor lymphocyte infusion donor (not recorded which). It is not recorded whose cells these are; they may come from a transplant donor. CDR3s leave out the opening cysteine and the closing phenylalanine or tryptophan. D genes are given only for firm matches.

j_call,v_call,d_call,cdr3_aa
TRBJ2-7,TRBV12-3/TRBV12-4,-,ASSSRGGEQY
TRBJ1-5,TRBV20-1,-,SAREGHYSNQPQH
TRBJ2-7,TRBV20-1,-,SARVENYEQY
TRBJ2-1,TRBV7-9,TRBD2,ASKRGEEQF
TRBJ1-2,TRBV9,-,ASSPHGVGYT
TRBJ2-1,TRBV20-1,TRBD2,SAKDPLAAPYNEQF
TRBJ1-4,TRBV15,-,ATSRGAATNEKLF
TRBJ2-1,TRBV27,-,ASSLWVRTNNEQF
TRBJ1-1,TRBV28,-,ASSLSGRANTEAF
TRBJ1-1,TRBV5-1,-,ASSSGQFRTNTEAF
TRBJ2-7,TRBV3-1,-,ASSQGPSGLYEQY
TRBJ1-2,TRBV20-1,TRBD1,SARRRTGGRNYGYT
TRBJ1-1,TRBV11-2,-,ASSFLSGRTEAF
TRBJ1-2,TRBV18,-,ASSPDVQRFYGYT
TRBJ1-2,TRBV5-5,-,ASSPSGREPLAGYT
TRBJ2-7,TRBV14,TRBD2,ASSQEDRTSGRTYEQY
TRBJ1-2,TRBV20-1,-,SAGTGRKDGYT
TRBJ2-3,TRBV5-6,TRBD2,ASSFAGDWTDTQY
TRBJ2-7,TRBV20-1,TRBD1,SAKDRGPGEQY
TRBJ2-5,TRBV7-2,-,ASSRDWVQETQY
TRBJ1-2,TRBV9,-,ASSVGLANYGYT
TRBJ1-2,TRBV7-2,-,ASSLTNREGYGYT
TRBJ2-7,TRBV6-5,TRBD2,ASSYSGLAGATYEQY
TRBJ2-3,TRBV5-6,TRBD2,ASSLASGNADTQY
TRBJ1-1,TRBV5-1,-,ASSLVPGVNTEAF
TRBJ1-5,TRBV20-1,TRBD1,SAGNRGFNQPQH
TRBJ2-3,TRBV29-1,TRBD1,SVELGQVIGTDTQY
TRBJ2-7,TRBV27,-,ASSRTLSEQY
TRBJ2-1,TRBV27,-,ASSPTIIWSYNEQF
TRBJ2-3,TRBV2,TRBD2,ASRGLAGVGDTQY
TRBJ2-4,TRBV7-3,TRBD1,ASSPGQGATQY
TRBJ2-5,TRBV30,-,AWSTGGETQY
TRBJ2-3,TRBV7-7,TRBD2,ASSLEVASGGTDTQY
TRBJ2-3,TRBV19,-,ASSPRGWWTDTQY
TRBJ2-2,TRBV3-1,-,ASSLTGELF
TRBJ1-1,TRBV20-1,-,SARVRVETEAF
TRBJ2-7,TRBV4-3,-,ASSQGVSAGRQY
TRBJ1-2,TRBV28,-,ASSWRGYGYT
TRBJ2-3,TRBV15,-,ATSGAGTVSTDTQY
TRBJ1-2,TRBV12-3/TRBV12-4,-,ASSGYLGGRLDGYT
TRBJ1-1,TRBV7-6,-,ASSLGGNEAF
TRBJ2-5,TRBV6-5,-,ASSDLRETQY
TRBJ2-3,TRBV12-3/TRBV12-4,-,ASSLWGYTDTQY
TRBJ1-2,TRBV7-2,TRBD1,ASSRSGTEAIYYGYT
TRBJ1-2,TRBV7-3,TRBD1,ASSSNPGQGAYGYT
TRBJ2-5,TRBV5-1,-,ASSLEARVKETQY
TRBJ2-2,TRBV29-1,-,SATANTGELF
TRBJ2-5,TRBV7-9,-,ASSFPETQY